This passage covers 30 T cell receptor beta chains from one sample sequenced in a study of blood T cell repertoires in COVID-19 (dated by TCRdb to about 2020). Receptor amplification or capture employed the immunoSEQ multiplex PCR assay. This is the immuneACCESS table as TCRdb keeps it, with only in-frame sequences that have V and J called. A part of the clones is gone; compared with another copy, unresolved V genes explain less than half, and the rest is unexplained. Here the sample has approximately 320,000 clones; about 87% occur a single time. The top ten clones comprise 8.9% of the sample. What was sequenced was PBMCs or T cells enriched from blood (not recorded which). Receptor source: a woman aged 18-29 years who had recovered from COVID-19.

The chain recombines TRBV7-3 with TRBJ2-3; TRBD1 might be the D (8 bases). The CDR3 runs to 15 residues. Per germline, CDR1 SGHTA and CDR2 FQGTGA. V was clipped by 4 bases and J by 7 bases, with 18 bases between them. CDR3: CASSYLGQGGHTQYF. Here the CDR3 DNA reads TGTGCCAGCAGCTACTTAGGACAGGGAGGGCATACGCAGTATTTT.

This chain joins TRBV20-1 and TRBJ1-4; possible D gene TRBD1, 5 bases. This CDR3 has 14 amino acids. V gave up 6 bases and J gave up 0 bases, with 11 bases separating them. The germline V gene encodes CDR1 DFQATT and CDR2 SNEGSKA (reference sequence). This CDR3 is CSASRQPTNEKLFF. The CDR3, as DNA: TGCAGTGCCAGTCGACAGCCAACTAATGAAAAACTGTTTTTT.

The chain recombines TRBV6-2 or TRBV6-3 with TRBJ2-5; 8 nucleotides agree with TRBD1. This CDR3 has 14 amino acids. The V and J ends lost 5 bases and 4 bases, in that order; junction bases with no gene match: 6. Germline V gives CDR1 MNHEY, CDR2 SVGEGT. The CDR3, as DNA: TGTGCCAGCAGTCTGGACAGGGAGCGAGAGACCCAGTACTTC. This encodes CASSLDRERETQYF.

Written as DNA, the CDR3 is TGTGCCAGCAGTGAAGCGGGCGAGACCCAGTACTTC. Protein sequence: CASSEAGETQYF. This sequence joins TRBV2 and TRBJ2-5; D uncertain. CDR1 SNHLY and CDR2 FYNNEI come from the germline V gene. The V end was cut by 0 bases, the J end by 5 bases, with 4 bases between. The CDR3 length is 12 residues.

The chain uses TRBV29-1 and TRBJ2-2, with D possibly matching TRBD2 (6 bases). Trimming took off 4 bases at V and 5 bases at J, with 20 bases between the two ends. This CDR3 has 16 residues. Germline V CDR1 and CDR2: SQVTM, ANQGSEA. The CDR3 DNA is TGCAGCGTTGGAGGGACTTCTGCACCGGGAACCGGGGAGCTGTTTTTT. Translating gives CSVGGTSAPGTGELFF.

CDR3 in DNA: TGTGCCAGCTCACCACTTACGGGACAGCACTCTGGAAACACCATATATTTT. It specifies CASSPLTGQHSGNTIYF. The chain is built from TRBV18 and TRBJ1-3; 7 bases are a match to TRBD1. J lost 0 bases, V lost 1 base, and 6 bases had no gene match. The length of the CDR3 is 17 residues. CDR1 KGHSH and CDR2 LQKENI come from the germline V gene.

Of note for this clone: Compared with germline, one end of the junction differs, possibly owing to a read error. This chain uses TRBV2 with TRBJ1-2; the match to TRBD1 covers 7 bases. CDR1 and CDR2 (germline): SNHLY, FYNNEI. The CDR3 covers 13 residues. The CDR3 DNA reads TGTGCCAGCAGTGAGGGAGTGGAGGGGGCACTTGTCTTC. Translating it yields CASSEGVEGALVF.

The CDR3 protein is CASSWPQDSISQETQYF. Written as DNA, the CDR3 is TGCGCCAGCAGCTGGCCTCAGGACAGTATCTCCCAAGAGACCCAGTACTTC. The J gene is TRBJ2-5, the V gene TRBV5-1, with D maybe TRBD1 (6 bases). The CDR3 length is 17 residues. V lost 3 bases to trimming and J lost 1 base, with 19 bases between them. Germline V gene data show CDR1 as SGHRS and CDR2 as YFSETQ.

This chain's CDR3 is CASSFTSGNYGYTF. The CDR3 DNA follows: TGTGCCAGCAGCTTTACTTCAGGGAACTATGGCTACACCTTC. J is TRBJ1-2 and V is TRBV5-5, with D tentatively TRBD1 (5 bases). The V gene's germline CDR1 is SGHKS and CDR2 YYEKEE (reference sequence). V lost 2 bases to trimming and J lost 2 bases, with 10 bases between them. The CDR3 extends over 14 amino acids.

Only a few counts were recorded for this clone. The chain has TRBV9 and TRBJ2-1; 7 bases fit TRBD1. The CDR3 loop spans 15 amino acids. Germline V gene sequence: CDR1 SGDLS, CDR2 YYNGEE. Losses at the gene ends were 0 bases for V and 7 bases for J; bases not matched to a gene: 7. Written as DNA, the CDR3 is TGTGCCAGCAGCGTAGCTGGGAGACAGGGAAATGAGCAGTTCTTC. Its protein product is CASSVAGRQGNEQFF.

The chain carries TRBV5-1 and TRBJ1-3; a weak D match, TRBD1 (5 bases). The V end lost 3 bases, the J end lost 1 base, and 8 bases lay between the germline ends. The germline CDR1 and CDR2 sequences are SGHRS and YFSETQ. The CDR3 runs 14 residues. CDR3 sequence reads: CASSSGRSGNTIYF. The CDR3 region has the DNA TGCGCCAGCAGCTCAGGGAGGTCTGGAAACACCATATATTTT.

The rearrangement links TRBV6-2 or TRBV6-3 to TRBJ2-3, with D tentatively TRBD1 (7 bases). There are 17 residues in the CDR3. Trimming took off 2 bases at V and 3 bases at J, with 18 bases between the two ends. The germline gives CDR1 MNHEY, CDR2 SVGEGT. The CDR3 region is CASSYPAGGPGTDTQYF. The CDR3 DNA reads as TGTGCCAGCAGTTACCCAGCAGGGGGGCCGGGGACAGATACGCAGTATTTT.

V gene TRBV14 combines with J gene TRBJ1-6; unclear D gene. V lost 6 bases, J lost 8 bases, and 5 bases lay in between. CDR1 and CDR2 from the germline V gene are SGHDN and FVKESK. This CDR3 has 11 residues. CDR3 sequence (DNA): TGTGCCAGCAGTCGGGATTCACCCCTCCACTTT. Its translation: CASSRDSPLHF.

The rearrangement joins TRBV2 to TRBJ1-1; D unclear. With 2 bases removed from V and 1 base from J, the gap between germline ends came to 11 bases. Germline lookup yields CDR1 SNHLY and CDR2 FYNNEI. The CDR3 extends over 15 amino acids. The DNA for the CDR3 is TGTGCCAGCAGTGAAACCCTAATCGGGAACACTGAAGCTTTCTTT. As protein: CASSETLIGNTEAFF.

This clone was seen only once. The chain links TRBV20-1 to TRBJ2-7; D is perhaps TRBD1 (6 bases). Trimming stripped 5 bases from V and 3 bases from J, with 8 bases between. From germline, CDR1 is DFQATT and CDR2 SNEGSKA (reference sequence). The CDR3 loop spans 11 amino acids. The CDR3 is CSAPDSYEQYF. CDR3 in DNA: TGCAGTGCTCCGGACAGCTACGAGCAGTACTTC.

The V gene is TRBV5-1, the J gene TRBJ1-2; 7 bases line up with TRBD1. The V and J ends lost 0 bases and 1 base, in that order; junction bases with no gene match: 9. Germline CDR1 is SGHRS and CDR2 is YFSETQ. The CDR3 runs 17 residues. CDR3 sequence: CASSLVLGTDYNYGYTF. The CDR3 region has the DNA TGCGCCAGCAGCTTGGTTTTGGGGACAGACTATAACTATGGCTACACCTTC.

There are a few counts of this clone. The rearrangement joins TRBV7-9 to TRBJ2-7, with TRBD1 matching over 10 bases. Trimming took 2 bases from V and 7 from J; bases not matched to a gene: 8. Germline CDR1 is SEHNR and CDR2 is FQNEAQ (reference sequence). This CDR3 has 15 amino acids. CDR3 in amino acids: CASSLTGQGPREQYF. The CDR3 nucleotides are TGTGCCAGCAGCTTAACGGGACAGGGGCCTCGGGAGCAGTACTTC.

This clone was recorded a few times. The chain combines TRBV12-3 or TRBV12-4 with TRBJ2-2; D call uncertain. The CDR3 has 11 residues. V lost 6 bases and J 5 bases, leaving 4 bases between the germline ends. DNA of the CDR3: TGTGCCAGCAGGTCTACCGGGGAGCTGTTTTTT. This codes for CASRSTGELFF.

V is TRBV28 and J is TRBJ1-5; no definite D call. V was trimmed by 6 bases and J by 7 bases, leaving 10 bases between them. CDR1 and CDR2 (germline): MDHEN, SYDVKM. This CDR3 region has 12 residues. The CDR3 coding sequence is TGTGCCAGCAGGCCCACGGGGCAGCCCCAGCATTTT. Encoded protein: CASRPTGQPQHF.

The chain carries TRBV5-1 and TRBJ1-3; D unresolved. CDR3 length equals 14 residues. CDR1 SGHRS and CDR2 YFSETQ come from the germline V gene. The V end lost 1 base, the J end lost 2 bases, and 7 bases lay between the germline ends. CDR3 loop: CASSLNGAGNTIYF. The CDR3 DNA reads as TGCGCCAGCAGCTTGAACGGAGCTGGAAACACCATATATTTT.

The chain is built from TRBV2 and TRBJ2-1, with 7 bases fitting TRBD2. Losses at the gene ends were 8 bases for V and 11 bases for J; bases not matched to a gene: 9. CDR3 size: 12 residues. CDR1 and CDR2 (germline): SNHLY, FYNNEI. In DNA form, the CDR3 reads TGTGCCAGCCTGCTAGCGGAATGGAAGCAGTTCTTC. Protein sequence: CASLLAEWKQFF.

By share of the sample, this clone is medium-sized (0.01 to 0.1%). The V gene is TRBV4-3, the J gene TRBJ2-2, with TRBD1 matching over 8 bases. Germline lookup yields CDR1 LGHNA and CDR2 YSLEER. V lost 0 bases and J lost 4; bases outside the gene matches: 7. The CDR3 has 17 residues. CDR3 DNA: TGCGCCAGCAGCCAAGATCCCCCAGGGGGCGGCACCGGGGAGCTGTTTTTT. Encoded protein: CASSQDPPGGGTGELFF.

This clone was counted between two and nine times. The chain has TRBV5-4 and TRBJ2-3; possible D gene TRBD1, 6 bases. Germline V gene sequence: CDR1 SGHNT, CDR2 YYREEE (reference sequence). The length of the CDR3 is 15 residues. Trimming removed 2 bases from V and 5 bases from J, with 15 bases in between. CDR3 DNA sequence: TGTGCCAGCAGCTTTTCCGCAGGGGCTGGAGATACGCAGTATTTT. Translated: CASSFSAGAGDTQYF.

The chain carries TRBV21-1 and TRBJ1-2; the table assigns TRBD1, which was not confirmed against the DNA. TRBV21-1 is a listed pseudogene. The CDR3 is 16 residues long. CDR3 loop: CASSKEPGGPFDGYTF. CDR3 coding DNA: TGTGCCAGCAGCAAAGAACCAGGGGGCCCGTTTGATGGCTACACCTTC.

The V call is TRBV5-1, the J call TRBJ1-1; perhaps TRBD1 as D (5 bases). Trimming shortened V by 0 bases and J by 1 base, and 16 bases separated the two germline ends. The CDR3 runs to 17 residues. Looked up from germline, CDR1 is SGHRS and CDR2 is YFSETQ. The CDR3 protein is CASSLGGMKGSNTEAFF. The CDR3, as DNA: TGCGCCAGCAGCTTGGGGGGTATGAAGGGGTCGAACACTGAAGCTTTCTTT. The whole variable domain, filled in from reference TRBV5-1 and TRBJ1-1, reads KAGVTQTPRYLIKTRGQQVTLSCSPISGHRSVSWYQQTPGQGLQFLFEYFSETQRNKGNFPGRFSGRQFSNSRSEMNVSTLELGDSALYLCASSLGGMKGSNTEAFFGQGTRLTVV.

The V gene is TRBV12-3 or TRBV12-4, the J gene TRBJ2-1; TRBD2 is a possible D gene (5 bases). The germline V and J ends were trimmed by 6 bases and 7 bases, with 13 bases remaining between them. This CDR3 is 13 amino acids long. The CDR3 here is CASSPGWPNEQFF. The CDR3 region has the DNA TGTGCCAGCAGCCCGGGATGGCCTAATGAGCAGTTCTTC.

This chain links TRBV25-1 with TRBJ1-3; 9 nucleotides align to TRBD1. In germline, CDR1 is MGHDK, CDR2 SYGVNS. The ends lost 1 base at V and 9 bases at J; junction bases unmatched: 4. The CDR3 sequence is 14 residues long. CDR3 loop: CASSELGQGGTIYF. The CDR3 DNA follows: TGTGCCAGCAGTGAATTGGGACAGGGTGGCACCATATATTTT.

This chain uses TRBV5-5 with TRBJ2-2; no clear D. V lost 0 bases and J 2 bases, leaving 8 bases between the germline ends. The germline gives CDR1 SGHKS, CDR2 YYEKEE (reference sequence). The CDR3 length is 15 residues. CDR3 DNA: TGTGCCAGCAGCTTGGACCTTACTAACACCGGGGAGCTGTTTTTT. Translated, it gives CASSLDLTNTGELFF.

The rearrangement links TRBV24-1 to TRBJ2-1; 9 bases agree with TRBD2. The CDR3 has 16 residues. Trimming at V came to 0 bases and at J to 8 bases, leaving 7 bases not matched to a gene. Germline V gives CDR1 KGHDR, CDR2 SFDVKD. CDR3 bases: TGTGCCACCAGTGATTTGGCTAGCGGGATTAGGGATGAGCAGTTCTTC. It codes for CATSDLASGIRDEQFF.

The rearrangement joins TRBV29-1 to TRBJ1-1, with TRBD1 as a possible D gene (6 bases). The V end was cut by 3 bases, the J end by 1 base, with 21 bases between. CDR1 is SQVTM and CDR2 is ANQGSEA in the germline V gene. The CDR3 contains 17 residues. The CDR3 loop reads CSVELVGAKGWNTEAFF. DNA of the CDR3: TGCAGCGTTGAGTTAGTGGGGGCGAAGGGTTGGAACACTGAAGCTTTCTTT.